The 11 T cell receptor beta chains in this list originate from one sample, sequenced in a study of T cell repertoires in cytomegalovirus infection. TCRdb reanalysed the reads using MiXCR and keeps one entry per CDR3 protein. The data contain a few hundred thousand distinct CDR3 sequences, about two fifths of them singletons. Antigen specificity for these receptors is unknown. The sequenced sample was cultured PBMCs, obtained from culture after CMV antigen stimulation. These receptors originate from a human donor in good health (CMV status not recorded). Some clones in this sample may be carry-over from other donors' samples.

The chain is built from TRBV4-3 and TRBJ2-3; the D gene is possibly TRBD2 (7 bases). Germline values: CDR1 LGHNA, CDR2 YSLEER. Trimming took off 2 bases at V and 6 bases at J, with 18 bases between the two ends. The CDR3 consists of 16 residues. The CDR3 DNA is TGCGCCAGCAGCCAACCGGGGGGCGATTCGGGGGATACGCAGTATTTT. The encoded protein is CASSQPGGDSGDTQYF.

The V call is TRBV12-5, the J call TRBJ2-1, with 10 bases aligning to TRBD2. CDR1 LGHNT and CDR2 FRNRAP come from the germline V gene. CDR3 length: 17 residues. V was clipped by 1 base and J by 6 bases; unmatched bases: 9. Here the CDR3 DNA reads TGTGCTAGTGGTTTGGGGGTCTTAGCGGGAGGTGTCAATGAGCAGTTCTTC. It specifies CASGLGVLAGGVNEQFF.

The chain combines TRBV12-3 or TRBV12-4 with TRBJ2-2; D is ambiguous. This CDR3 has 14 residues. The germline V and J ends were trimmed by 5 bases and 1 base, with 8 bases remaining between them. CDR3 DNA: TGTGCCAGCAGTCCCCCCAAGAACACCGGGGAGCTGTTTTTT. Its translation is CASSPPKNTGELFF.

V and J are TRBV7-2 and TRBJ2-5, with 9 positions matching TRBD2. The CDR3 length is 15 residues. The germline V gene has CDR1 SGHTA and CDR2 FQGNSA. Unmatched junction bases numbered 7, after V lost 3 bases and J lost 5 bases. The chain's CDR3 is CASSLGPAGGETQYF. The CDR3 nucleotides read TGTGCCAGCAGCTTGGGGCCTGCGGGAGGGGAGACCCAGTACTTC.

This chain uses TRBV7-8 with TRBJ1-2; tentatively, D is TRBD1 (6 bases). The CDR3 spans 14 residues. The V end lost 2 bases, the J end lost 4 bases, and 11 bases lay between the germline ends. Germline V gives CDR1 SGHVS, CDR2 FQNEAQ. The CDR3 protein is CASSLWGRGYGYTF. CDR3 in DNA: TGTGCCAGCAGCTTATGGGGGCGCGGCTATGGCTACACCTTC.

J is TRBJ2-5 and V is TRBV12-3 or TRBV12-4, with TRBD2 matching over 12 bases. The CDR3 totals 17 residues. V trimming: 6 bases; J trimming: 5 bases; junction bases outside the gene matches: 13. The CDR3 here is CASSPLETSGSVETQYF. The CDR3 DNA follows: TGTGCCAGCAGCCCCTTGGAGACTAGCGGGAGTGTCGAGACCCAGTACTTC.

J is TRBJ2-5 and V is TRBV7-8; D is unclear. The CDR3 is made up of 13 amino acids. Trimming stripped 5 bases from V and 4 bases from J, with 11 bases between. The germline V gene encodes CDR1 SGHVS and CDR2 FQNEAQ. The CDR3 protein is CASSPPVRETQYF. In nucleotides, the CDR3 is TGTGCCAGCAGCCCCCCAGTCCGAGAGACCCAGTACTTC.

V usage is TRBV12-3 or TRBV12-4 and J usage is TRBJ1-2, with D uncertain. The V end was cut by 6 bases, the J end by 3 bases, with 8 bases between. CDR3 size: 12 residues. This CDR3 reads CASSLLYYGYTF. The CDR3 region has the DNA TGTGCCAGCAGCCTCCTCTACTATGGCTACACCTTC.

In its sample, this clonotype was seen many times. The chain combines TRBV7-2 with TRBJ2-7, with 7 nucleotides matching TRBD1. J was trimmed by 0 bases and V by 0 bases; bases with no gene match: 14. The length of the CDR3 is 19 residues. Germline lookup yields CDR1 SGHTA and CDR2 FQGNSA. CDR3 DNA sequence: TGTGCCAGCAGCTTAGCGGGAAGCTGGACAGGTCGCACCTCCTACGAGCAGTACTTC. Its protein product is CASSLAGSWTGRTSYEQYF.

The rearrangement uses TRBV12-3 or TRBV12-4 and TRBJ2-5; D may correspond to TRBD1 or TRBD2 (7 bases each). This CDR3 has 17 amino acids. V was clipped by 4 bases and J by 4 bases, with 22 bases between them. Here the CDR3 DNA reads TGTGCCAGCAGTTCTCCCGGGGGGCGACCAGGGGGAGAGACCCAGTACTTC. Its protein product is CASSSPGGRPGGETQYF.

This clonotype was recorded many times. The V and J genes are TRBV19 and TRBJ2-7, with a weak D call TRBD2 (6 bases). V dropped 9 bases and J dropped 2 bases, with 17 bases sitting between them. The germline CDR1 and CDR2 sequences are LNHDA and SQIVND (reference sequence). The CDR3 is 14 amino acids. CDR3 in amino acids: CASPRGPLTYEQYF. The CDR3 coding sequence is TGTGCCAGCCCGCGGGGTCCCCTCACCTACGAGCAGTACTTC.